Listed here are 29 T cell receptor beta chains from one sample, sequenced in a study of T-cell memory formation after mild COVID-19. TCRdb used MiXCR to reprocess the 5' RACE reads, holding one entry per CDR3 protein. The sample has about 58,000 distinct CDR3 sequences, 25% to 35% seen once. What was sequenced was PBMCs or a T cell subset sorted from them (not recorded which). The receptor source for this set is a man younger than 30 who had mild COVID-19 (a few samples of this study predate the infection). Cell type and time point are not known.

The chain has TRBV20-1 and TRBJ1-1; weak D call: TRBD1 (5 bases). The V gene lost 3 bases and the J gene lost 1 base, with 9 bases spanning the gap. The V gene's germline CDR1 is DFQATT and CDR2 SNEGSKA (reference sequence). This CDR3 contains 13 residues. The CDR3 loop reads CSARGRWNTEAFF. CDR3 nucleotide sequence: TGCAGTGCTAGGGGACGGTGGAACACTGAAGCTTTCTTT.

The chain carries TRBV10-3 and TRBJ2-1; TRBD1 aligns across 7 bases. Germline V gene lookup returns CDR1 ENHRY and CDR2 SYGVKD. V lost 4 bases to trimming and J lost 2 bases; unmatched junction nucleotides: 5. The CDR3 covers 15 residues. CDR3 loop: CAISAQGTAYNEQFF. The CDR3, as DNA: TGTGCCATCAGTGCTCAGGGGACAGCCTACAATGAGCAGTTCTTC.

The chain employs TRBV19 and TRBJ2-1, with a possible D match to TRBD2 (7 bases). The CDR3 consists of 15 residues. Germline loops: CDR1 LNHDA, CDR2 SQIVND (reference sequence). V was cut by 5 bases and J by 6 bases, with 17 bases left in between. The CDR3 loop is CASSVRDKRGNEQFF. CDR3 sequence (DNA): TGTGCCAGTAGTGTCCGGGACAAGCGGGGCAATGAGCAGTTCTTC.

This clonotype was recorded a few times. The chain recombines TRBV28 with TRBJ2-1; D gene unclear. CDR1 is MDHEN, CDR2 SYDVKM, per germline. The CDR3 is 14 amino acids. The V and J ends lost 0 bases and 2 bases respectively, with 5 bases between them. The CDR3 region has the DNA TGTGCCAGCAGTTTATGGGGCACCTACAATGAGCAGTTCTTC. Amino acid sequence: CASSLWGTYNEQFF.

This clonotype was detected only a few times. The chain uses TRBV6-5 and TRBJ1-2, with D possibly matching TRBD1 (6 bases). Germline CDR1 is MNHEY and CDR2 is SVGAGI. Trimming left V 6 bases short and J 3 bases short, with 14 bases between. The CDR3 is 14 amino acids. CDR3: CASSFPGAHYGYTF. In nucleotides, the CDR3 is TGTGCCAGCAGCTTCCCAGGGGCCCACTATGGCTACACCTTC.

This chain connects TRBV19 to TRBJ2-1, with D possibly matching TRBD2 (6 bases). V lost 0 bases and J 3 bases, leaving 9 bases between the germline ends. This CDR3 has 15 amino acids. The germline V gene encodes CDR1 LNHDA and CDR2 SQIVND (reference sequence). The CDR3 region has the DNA TGTGCCAGTAGTATAGACGGGGGTCGCTACAATGAGCAGTTCTTC. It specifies CASSIDGGRYNEQFF.

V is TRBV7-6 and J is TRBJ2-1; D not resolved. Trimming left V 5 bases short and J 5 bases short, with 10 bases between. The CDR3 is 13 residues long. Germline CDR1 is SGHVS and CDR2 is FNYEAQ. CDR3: CASSRAGDNEQFF. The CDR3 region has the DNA TGTGCCAGCAGCAGGGCCGGCGACAATGAGCAGTTCTTC.

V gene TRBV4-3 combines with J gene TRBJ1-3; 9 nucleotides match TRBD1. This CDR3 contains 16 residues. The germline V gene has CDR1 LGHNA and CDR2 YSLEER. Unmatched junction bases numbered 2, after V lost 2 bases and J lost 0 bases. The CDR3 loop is CASSQLTGGSGNTIYF. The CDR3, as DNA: TGCGCCAGCAGCCAACTGACAGGGGGCTCTGGAAACACCATATATTTT.

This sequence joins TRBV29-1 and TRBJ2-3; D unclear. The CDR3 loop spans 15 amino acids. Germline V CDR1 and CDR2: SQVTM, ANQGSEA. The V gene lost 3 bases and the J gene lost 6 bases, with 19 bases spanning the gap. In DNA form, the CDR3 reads TGCAGCGTTGAGGTCGGGCAGGCATTCTCGGATACGCAGTATTTT. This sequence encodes CSVEVGQAFSDTQYF.

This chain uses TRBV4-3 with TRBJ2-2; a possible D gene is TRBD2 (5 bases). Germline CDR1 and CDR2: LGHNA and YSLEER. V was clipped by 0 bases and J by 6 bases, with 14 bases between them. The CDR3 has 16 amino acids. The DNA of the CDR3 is TGCGCCAGCAGCCAAGATTCGGGGATGGAAGCCGGGGAGCTGTTTTTT. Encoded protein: CASSQDSGMEAGELFF.

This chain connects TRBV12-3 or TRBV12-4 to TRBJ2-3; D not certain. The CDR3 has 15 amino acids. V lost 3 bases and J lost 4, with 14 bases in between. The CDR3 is CASSLVWESSDTQYF. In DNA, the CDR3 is TGTGCCAGCAGTTTGGTGTGGGAATCGTCAGATACGCAGTATTTT.

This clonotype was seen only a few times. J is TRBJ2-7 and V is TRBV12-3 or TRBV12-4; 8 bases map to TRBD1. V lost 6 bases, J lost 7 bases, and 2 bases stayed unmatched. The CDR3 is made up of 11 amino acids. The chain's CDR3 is CASRTGVEQYF. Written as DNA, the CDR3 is TGTGCCAGCAGGACAGGGGTGGAGCAGTACTTC.

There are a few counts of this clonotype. Written as DNA, the CDR3 is TGTGCCAGCAGCCCGGGGACGTCCGGCGGTGAAAAACTGTTTTTT. This sequence encodes CASSPGTSGGEKLFF. The J gene is TRBJ1-4, the V gene TRBV3-1, with D perhaps matching TRBD1 (5 bases). V lost 4 bases and J lost 7, with 16 bases in between. Germline V gene sequence: CDR1 LGHDT, CDR2 YNNKEL (reference sequence). The CDR3 contains 15 residues. Full variable domain (outside the CDR3, taken from reference TRBV3-1 and TRBJ1-4): DTAVSQTPKYLVTQMGNDKSIKCEQNLGHDTMYWYKQDSKKFLKIMFSYNNKELIINETVPNRFSPKSPDKAHLNLHINSLELGDSAVYFCASSPGTSGGEKLFFGSGTQLSVL.

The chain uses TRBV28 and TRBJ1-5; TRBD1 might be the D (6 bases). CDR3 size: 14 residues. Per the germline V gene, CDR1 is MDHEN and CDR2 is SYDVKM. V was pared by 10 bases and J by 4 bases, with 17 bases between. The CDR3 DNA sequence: TGTGCCACGAAATCCGGGACACTGAATCAGCCCCAGCATTTT. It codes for CATKSGTLNQPQHF.

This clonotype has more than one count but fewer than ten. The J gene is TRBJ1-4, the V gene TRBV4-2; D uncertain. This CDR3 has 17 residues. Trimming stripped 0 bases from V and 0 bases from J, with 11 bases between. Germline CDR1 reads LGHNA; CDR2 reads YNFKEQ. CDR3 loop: CASSQEGLLATNEKLFF. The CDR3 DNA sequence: TGTGCCAGCAGCCAAGAAGGGCTTCTTGCAACTAATGAAAAACTGTTTTTT.

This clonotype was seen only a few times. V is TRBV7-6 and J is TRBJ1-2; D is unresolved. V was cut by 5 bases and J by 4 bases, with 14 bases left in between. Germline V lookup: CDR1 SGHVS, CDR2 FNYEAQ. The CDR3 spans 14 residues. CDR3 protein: CASSVDGSLYGYTF. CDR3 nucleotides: TGTGCCAGCAGCGTGGACGGGAGCCTCTATGGCTACACCTTC. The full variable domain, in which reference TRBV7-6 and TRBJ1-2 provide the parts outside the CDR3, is GAGVSQSPRYKVTKRGQDVALRCDPISGHVSLYWYRQALGQGPEFLTYFNYEAQQDKSGLPNDRFSAERPEGSISTLTIQRTEQRDSAMYRCASSVDGSLYGYTFGSGTRLTVV.

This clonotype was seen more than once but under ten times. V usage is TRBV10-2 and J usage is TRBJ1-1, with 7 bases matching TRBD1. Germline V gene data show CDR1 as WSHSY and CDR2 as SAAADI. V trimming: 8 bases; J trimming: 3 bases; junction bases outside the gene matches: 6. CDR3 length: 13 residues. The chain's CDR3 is CASRPGTDTEAFF. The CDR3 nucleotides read TGCGCCAGCCGCCCAGGGACAGACACTGAAGCTTTCTTT.

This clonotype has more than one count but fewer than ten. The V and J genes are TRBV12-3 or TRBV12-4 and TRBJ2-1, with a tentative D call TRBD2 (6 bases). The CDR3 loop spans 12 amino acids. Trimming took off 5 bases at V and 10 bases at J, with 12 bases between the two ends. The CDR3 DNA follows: TGTGCCAGCAGTCTTGCGGGGTTGGAGCAGTTCTTC. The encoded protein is CASSLAGLEQFF.

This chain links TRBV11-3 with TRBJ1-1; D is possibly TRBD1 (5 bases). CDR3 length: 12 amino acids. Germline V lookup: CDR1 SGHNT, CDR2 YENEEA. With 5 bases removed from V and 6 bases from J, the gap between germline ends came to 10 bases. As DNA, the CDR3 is TGTGCCAGCAGCCGGGGGGGGGCTGAAGCTTTCTTT. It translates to CASSRGGAEAFF.

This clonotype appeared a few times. CDR3 residues: CASSPRQGPSTDTQYF. As DNA, the CDR3 is TGTGCCAGCAGCCCCCGACAGGGCCCGTCCACAGATACGCAGTATTTT. This rearrangement joins TRBV7-9 to TRBJ2-3; 7 nucleotides align to TRBD1. Unmatched junction bases numbered 10, after V lost 5 bases and J lost 2 bases. The CDR3 extends over 16 amino acids. In germline, CDR1 is SEHNR, CDR2 FQNEAQ (reference sequence).

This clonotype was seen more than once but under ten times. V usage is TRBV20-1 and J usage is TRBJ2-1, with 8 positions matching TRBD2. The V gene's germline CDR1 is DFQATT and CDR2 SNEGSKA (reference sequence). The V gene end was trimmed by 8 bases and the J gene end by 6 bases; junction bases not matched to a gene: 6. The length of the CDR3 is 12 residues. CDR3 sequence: CSTGGAANEQFF. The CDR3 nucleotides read TGCAGTACCGGGGGGGCAGCCAATGAGCAGTTCTTC.

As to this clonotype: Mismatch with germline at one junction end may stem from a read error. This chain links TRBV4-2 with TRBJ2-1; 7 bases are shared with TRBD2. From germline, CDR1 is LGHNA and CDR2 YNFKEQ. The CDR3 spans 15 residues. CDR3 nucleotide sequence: TGTGTCAGCAGCCAAAATGGGGGGGAGAGGGATGAGCAGTTCTTC. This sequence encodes CVSSQNGGERDEQFF.

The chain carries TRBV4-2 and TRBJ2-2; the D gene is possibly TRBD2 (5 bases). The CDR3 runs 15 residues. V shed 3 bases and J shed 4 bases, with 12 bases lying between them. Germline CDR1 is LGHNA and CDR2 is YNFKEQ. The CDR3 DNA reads TGTGCCAGCAGCCAGGAAGGACTCGCCACCGGGGAGCTGTTTTTT. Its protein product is CASSQEGLATGELFF.

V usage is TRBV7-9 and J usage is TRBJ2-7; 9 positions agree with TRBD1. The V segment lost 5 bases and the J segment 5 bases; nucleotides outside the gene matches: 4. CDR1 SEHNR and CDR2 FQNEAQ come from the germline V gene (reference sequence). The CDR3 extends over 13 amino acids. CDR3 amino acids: CASSGRDRDEQYV. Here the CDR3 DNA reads TGTGCCAGCAGCGGCCGGGACAGGGACGAGCAGTACGTC.

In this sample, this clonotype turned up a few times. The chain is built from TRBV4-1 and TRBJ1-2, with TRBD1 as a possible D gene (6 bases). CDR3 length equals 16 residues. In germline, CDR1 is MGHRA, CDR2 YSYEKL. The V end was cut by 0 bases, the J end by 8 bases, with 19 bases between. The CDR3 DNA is TGCGCCAGCAGCCAAGATCCCGCCGGGACACTAGGCGGCTACACCTTC. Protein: CASSQDPAGTLGGYTF.

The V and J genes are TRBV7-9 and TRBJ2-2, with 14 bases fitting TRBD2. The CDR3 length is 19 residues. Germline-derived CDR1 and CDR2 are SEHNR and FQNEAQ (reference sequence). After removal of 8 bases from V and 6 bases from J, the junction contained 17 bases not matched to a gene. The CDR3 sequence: CASRSRTSGGLEVAGELFF. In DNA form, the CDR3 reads TGTGCCAGCCGTTCAAGGACTAGCGGGGGGCTGGAAGTTGCCGGGGAGCTGTTTTTT.

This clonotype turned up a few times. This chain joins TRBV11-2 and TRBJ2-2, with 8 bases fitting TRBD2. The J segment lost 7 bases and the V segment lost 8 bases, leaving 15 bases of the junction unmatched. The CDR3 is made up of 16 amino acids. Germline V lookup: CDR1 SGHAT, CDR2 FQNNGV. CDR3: CASWPGGESGVGELFF. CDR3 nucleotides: TGTGCCAGCTGGCCCGGGGGGGAGTCCGGGGTCGGGGAGCTGTTTTTT.

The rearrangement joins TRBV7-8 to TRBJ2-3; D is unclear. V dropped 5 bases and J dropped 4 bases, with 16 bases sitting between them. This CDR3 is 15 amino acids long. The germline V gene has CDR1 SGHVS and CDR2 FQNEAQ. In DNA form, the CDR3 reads TGTGCCAGCAGCAGACGACTTGGAAGTGCAGATACGCAGTATTTT. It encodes CASSRRLGSADTQYF.

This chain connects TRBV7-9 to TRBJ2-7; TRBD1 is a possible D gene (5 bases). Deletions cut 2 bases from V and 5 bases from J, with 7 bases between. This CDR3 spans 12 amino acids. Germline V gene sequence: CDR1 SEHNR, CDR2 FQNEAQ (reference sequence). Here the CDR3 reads CASSLRRDEQYF. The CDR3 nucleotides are TGTGCCAGCAGCTTACGCAGGGACGAGCAGTACTTC.